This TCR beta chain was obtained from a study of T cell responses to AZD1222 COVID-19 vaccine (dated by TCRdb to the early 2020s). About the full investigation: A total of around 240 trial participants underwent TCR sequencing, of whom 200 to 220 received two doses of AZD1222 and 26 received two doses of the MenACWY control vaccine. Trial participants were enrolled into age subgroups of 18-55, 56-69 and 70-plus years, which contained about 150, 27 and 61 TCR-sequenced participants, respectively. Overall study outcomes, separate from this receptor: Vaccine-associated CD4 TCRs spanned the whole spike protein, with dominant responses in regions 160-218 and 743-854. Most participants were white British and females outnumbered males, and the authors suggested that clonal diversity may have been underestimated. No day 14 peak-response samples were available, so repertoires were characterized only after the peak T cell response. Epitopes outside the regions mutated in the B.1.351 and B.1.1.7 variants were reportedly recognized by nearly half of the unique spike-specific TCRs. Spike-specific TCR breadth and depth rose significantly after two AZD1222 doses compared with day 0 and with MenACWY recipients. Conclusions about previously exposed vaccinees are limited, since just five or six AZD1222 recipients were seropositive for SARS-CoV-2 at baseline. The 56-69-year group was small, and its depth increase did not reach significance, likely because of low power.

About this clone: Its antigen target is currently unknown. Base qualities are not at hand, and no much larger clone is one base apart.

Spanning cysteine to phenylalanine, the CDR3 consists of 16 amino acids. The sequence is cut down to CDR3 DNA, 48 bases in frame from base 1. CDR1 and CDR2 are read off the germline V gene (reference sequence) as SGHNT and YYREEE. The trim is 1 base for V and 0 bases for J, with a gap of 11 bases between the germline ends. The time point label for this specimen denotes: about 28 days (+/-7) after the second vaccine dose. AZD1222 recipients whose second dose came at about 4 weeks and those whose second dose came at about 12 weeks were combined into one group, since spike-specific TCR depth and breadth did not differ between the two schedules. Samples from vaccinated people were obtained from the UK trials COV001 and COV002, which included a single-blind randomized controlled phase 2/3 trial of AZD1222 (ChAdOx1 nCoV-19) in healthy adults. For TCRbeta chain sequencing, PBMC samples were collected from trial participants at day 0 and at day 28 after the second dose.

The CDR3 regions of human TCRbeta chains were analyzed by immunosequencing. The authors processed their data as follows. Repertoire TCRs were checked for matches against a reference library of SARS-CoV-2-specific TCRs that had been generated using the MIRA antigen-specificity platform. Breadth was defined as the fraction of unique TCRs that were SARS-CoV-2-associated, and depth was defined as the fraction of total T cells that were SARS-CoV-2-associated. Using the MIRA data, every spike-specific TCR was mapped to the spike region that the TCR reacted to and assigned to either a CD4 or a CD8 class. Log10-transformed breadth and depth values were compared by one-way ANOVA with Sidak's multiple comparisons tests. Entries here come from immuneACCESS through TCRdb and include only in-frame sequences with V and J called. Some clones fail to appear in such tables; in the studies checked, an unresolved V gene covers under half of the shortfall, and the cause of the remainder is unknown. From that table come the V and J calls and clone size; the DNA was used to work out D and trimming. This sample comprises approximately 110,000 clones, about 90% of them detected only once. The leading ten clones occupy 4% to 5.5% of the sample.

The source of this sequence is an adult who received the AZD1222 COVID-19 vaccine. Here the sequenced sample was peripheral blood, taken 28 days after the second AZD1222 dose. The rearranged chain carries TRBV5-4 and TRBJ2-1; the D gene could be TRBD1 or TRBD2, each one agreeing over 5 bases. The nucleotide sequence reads TGTGCCAGCAGCTTGTTAGGGACGGGCTCCTACAATGAGCAGTTCTTC. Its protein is CASSLLGTGSYNEQFF.